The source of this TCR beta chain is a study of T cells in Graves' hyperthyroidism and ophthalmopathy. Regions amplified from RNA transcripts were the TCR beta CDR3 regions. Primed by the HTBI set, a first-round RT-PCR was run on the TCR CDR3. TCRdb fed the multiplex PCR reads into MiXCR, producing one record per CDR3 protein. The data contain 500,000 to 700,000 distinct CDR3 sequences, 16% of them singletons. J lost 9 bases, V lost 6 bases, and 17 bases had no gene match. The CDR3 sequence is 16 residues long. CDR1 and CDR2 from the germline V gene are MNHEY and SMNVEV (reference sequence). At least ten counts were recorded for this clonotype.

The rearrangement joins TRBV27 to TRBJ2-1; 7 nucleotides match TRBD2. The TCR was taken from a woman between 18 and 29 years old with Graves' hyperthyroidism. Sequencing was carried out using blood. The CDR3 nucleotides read TGTGCCAGCAGAAAACTATCCGGGACTACCACAGGTGAGCAGTTCTTC. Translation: CASRKLSGTTTGEQFF.